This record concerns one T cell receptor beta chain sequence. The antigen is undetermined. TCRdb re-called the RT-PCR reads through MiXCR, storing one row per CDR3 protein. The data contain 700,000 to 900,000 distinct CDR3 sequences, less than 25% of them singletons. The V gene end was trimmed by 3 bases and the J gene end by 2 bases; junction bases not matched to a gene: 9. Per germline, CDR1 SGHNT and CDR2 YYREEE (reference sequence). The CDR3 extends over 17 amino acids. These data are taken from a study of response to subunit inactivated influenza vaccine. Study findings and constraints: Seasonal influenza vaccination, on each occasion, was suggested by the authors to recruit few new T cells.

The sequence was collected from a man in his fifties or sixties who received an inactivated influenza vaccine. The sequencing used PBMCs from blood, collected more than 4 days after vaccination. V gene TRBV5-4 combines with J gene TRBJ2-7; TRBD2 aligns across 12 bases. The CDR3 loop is CASSWGLAGQPPYEQYF. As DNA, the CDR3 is TGTGCCAGCAGCTGGGGACTAGCGGGCCAGCCCCCCTACGAGCAGTACTTC. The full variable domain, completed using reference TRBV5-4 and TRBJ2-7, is ETGVTQSPTHLIKTRGQQVTLRCSSQSGHNTVSWYQQALGQGPQFIFQYYREEENGRGNFPPRFSGLQFPNYSSELNVNALELDDSALYLCASSWGLAGQPPYEQYFGPGTRLTVT.